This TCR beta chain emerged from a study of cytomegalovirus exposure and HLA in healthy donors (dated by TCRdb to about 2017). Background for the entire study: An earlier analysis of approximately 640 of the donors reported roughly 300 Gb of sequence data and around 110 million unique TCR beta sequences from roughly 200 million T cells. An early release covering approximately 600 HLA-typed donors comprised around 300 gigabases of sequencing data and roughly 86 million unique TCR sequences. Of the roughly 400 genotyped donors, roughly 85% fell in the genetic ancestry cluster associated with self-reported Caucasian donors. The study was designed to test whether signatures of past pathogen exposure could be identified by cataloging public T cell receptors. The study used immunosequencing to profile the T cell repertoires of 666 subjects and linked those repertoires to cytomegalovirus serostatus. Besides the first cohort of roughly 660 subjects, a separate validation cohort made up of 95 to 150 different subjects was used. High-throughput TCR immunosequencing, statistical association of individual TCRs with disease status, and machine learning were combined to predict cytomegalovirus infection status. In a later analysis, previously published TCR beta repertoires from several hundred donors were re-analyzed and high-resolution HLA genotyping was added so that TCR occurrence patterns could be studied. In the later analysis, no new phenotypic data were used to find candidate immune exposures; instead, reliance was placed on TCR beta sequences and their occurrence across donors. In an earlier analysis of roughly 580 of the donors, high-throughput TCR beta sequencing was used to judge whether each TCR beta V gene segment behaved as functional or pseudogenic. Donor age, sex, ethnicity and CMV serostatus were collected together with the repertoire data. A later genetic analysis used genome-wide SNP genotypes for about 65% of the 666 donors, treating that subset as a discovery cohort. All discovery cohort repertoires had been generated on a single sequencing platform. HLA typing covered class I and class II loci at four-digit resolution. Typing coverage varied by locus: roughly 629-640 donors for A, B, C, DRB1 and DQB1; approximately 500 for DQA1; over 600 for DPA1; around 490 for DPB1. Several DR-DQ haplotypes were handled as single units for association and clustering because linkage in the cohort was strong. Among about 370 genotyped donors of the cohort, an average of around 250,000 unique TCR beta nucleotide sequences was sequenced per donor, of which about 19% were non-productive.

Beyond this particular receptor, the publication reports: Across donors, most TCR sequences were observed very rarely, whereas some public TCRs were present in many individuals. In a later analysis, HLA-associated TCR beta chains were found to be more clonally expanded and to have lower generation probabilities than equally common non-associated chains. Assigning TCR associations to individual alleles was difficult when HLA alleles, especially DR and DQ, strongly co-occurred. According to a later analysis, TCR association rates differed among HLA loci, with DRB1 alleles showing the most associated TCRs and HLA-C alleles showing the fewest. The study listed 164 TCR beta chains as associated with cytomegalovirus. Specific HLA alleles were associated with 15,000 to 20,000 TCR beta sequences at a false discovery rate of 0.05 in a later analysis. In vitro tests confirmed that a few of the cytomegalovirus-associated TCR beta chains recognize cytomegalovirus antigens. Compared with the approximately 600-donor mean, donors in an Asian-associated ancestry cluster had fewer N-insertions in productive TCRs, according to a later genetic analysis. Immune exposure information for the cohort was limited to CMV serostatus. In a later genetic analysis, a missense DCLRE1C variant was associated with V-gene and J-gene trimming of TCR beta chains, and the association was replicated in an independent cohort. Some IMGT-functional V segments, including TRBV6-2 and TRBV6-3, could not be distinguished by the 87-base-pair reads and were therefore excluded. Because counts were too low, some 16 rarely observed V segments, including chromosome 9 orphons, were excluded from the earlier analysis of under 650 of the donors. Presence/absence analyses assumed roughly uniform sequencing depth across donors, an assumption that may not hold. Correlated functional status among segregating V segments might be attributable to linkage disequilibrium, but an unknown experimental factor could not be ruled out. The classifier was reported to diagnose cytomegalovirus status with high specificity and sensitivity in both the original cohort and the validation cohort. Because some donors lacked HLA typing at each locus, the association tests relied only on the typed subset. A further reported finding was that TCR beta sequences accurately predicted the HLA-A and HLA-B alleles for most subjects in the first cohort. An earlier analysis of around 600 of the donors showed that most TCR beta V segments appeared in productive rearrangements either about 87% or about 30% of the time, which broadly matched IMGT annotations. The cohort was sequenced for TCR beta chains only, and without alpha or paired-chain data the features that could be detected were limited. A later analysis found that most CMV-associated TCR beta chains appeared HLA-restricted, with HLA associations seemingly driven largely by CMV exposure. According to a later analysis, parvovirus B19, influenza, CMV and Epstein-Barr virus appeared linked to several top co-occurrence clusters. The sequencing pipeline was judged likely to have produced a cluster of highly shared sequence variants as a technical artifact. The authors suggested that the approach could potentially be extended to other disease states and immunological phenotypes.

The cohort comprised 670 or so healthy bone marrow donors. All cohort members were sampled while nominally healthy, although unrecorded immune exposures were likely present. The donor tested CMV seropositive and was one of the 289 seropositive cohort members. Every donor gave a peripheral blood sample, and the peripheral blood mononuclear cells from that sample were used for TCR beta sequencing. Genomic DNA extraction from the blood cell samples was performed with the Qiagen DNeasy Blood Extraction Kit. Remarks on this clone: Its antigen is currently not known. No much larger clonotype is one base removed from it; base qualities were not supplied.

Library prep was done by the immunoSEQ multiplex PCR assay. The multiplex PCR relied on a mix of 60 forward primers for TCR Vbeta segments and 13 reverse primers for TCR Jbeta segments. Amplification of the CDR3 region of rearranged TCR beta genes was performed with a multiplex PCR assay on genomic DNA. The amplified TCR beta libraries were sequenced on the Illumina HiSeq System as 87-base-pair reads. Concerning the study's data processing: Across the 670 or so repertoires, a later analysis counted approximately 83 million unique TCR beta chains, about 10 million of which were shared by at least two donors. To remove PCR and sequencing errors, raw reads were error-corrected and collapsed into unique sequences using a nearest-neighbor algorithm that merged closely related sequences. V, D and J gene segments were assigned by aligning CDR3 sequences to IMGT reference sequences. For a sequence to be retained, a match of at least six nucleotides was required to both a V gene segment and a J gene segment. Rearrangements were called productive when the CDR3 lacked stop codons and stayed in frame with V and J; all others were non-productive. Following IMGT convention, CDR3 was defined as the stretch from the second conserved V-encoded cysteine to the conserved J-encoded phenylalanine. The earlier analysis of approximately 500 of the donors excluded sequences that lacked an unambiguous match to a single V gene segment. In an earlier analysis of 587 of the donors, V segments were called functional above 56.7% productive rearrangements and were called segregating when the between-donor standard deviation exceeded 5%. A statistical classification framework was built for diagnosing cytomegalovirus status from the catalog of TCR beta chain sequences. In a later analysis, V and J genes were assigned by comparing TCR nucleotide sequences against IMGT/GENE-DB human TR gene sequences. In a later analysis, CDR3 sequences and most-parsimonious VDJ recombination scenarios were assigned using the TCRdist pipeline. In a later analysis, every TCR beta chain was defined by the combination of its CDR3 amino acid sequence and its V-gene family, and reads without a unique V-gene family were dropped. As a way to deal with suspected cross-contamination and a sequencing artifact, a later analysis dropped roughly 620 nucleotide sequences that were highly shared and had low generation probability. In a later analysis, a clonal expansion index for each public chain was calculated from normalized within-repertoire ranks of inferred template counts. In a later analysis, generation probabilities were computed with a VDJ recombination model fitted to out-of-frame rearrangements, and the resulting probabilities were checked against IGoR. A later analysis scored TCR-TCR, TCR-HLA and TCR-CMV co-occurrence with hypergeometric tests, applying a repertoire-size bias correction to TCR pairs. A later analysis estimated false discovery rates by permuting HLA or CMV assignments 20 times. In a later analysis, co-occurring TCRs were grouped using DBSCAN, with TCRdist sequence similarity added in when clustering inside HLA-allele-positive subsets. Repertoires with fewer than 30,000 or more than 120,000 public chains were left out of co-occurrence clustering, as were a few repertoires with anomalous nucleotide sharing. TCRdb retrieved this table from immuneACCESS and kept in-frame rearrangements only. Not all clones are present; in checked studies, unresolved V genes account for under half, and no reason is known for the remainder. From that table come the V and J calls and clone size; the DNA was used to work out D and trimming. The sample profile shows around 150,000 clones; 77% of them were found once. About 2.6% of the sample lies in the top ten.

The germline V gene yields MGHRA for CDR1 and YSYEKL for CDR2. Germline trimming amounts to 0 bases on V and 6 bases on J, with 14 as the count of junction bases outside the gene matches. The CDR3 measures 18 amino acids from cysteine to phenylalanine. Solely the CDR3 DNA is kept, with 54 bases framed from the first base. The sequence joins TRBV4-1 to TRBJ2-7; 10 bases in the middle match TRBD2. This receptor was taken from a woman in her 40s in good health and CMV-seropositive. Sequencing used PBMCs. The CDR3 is CASSQDLGTVSGRGEQYF. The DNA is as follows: TGCGCCAGCAGCCAAGATCTAGGTACGGTGAGCGGGAGGGGCGAGCAGTACTTC.